Listed here are 5 T cell receptor beta chains from one sample, sequenced in a study of blood T cell repertoires in COVID-19. Measured with immunoSEQ multiplex PCR; TCRdb has only the in-frame clones, and not every one. Counted here are more than 60,000 clones, 86% occurring once; the ten biggest clones make up roughly 4%. The specimen was peripheral blood. These receptors all come from a man aged 50-60 years with active COVID-19.

The chain couples TRBV6-5 to TRBJ1-1, with D perhaps matching TRBD1 (5 bases). Deletions cut 2 bases from V and 4 bases from J, with 11 bases between. Germline V CDR1 and CDR2: MNHEY, SVGAGI. This CDR3 has 14 residues. The CDR3 DNA follows: TGTGCCAGCAGTTACGGTCACGGGGGCACTGAAGCTTTCTTT. It encodes CASSYGHGGTEAFF.

The chain employs TRBV7-9 and TRBJ1-1; a possible D gene is TRBD1 (6 bases). CDR3 size: 13 residues. Germline V gives CDR1 SEHNR, CDR2 FQNEAQ (reference sequence). With 5 bases removed from V and 4 bases from J, the gap between germline ends came to 11 bases. CDR3 sequence reads: CASSTTGSTEAFF. In DNA form, the CDR3 reads TGTGCCAGCAGCACTACAGGGAGCACTGAAGCTTTCTTT.

CDR3 region: CASSRTSGRETQYF. The CDR3 coding sequence is TGTGCCAGCAGCCGGACTAGCGGCCGAGAGACCCAGTACTTC. The chain has TRBV2 and TRBJ2-5, with TRBD2 identical over 10 bases. Germline assignment: CDR1 SNHLY and CDR2 FYNNEI. After removal of 6 bases from V and 4 bases from J, the junction contained 5 bases not matched to a gene. The CDR3 is 14 amino acids.

The gene calls are TRBV6-4 and TRBJ1-3; D gene uncertain. The V end was cut by 7 bases, the J end by 4 bases, with 20 bases between. Germline V gives CDR1 MRHNA, CDR2 SNTAGT. This CDR3 spans 16 amino acids. This CDR3 reads CASTCGPSKIGNTIYF. As DNA, the CDR3 is TGTGCCAGCACTTGCGGGCCCTCGAAGATCGGAAACACCATATATTTT.

The chain combines TRBV27 with TRBJ1-2, with TRBD1 identical over 9 bases. Germline lookup yields CDR1 MNHEY and CDR2 SMNVEV (reference sequence). Losses at the gene ends were 5 bases for V and 4 bases for J; bases not matched to a gene: 8. There are 15 residues in the CDR3. The DNA of the CDR3 is TGTGCCAGCAGTCCCCTCACGACAGGGGGCTATGGCTACACCTTC. Its translation: CASSPLTTGGYGYTF.